A single sample gave rise to the 15 T cell receptor beta chains below, sequenced in a study of T cell clonality in common variable immunodeficiency (dated by TCRdb to the mid-2010s). To prepare the library, the immunoSEQ multiplex PCR assay was applied. In TCRdb, the immuneACCESS table is reduced to in-frame sequences with V and J assigned. These tables do not hold every clone; where another copy was compared, an unresolved V gene accounts for under half, and the others remain unexplained. The sample features about 40,000 clones, and none is a singleton. Jointly, the top ten make up 2.5% to 3% of the sample. The sequenced sample was peripheral blood mononuclear cells. The receptors here all came from a person between 18 and 75 years old in good health.

This clone was counted at least ten times. The read is 3 residues too short to cover the CDR3 end, so that end is filled in from the germline J gene. This chain uses TRBV7-9 with TRBJ1-2, with 9 bases lining up with TRBD1. CDR3 length: 15 amino acids. Germline lookup yields CDR1 SEHNR and CDR2 FQNEAQ (reference sequence). V dropped 4 bases and J dropped 6; count of bases not matched to a gene: 9. The CDR3: CASSWGDRVVDGYTF. CDR3 DNA, as far as it was read: TGTGCCAGCAGCTGGGGGGACAGGGTGGTAGATGGC.

This clone was seen at least ten times. The read ends 3 residues shy of where the CDR3 ends; the end is completed using the germline J gene. In the same sample, other DNA sequences code for this CDR3. The chain joins TRBV11-2 to TRBJ1-3, with a possible D match to TRBD1 (5 bases). V lost 5 bases and J 4 bases, leaving 12 bases between the germline ends. In germline, CDR1 is SGHAT, CDR2 FQNNGV. The CDR3 is made up of 14 amino acids. CDR3 in amino acids: CASSPDTSGNTIYF. Incomplete CDR3 DNA: TGTGCCAGCAGCCCGGACACGTCGGGAAACACC. Based on the CDR3 plus reference TRBV11-2 and TRBJ1-3, the full variable domain is EAGVAQSPRYKIIEKRQSVAFWCNPISGHATLYWYQQILGQGPKLLIQFQNNGVVDDSQLPKDRFSAERLKGVDSTLKIQPAKLEDSAVYLCASSPDTSGNTIYFGEGSWLTVV.

Ten or more counts support this clone. Sequencing ends 3 residues short of the CDR3 end; the germline J gene provides the rest. The genes are TRBV7-3 and TRBJ1-1; 7 nucleotides align to TRBD1. This CDR3 has 16 amino acids. Losses at the gene ends were 0 bases for V and 4 bases for J; bases not matched to a gene: 8. The V gene's germline CDR1 is SGHTA and CDR2 FQGTGA. CDR3 amino acids: CASSLTPGTVGTEAFF. CDR3 DNA (partial): TGTGCCAGCAGCTTAACTCCCGGGACAGTGGGCACTGAA.

This clone was counted at least ten times. Read sequence stops 3 residues before the CDR3 end, and the germline J gene provides the missing end. The J gene is TRBJ2-1, the V gene TRBV18, with D perhaps TRBD2 (5 bases). The CDR3 has 14 residues. The germline V gene has CDR1 KGHSH and CDR2 LQKENI. Trimming took 5 bases from V and 5 from J, leaving 13 bases between them. The CDR3 spells CASSTAGTDNEQFF. The DNA read from the CDR3 is TGTGCCAGCTCAACTGCGGGCACTGACAATGAG.

This clone was picked up many times. The read ends 3 residues early relative to the CDR3; the germline J gene fills the gap. This sequence joins TRBV5-5 and TRBJ2-6, with unresolved D. The germline V gene has CDR1 SGHKS and CDR2 YYEKEE (reference sequence). With 7 bases removed from V and 1 base from J, the gap between germline ends came to 9 bases. CDR3 size: 14 residues. The DNA read from the CDR3 is TGTGCCAGCCACAGTAGGTCTGGGGCCAACGTC. This sequence encodes CASHSRSGANV. The CDR3 in its entirety is CASHSRSGANVLTF.

This clone has only a few counts. CDR3 in amino acids: CASSSYSGRSNEQFF. Incomplete CDR3 DNA: TGTGCCAGCAGCTCCTATAGCGGGAGGAGTAATGAG. The V and J genes are TRBV11-2 and TRBJ2-1, with TRBD2 matching over 10 bases. The read is 3 residues too short to cover the CDR3 end, so that end is filled in from the germline J gene. Trimming cost V 4 bases and J 7 bases; bases outside gene matches: 7. CDR1 SGHAT and CDR2 FQNNGV come from the germline V gene. The CDR3 is 15 amino acids.

This clone was counted many times. The CDR3 end lies 3 residues beyond the end of the read and is filled in from the germline J gene. The V call is TRBV5-6, the J call TRBJ2-3, with 11 positions matching TRBD2. V shed 3 bases and J 3 bases; nucleotides not matched to a gene: 3. Germline-derived CDR1 and CDR2 are SGHDT and YYEEEE. CDR3 size: 15 residues. The covered CDR3 bases are TGTGCCAGCAGCTGGGGACTAGCGGAGACAGATACG. Encoded protein: CASSWGLAETDT. In full, the CDR3 reads CASSWGLAETDTQYF.

At least ten counts were recorded for this clone. The CDR3 end lies 3 residues beyond the end of the read and is filled in from the germline J gene. The rearrangement joins TRBV18 to TRBJ1-5; TRBD1 agrees at 7 bases. Germline CDR1 is KGHSH and CDR2 is LQKENI. The CDR3 covers 15 residues. V was clipped by 3 bases and J by 2 bases; unmatched bases: 4. CDR3 protein: CASSPRDSRNQPQHF. The part of the CDR3 DNA that was read is TGTGCCAGCTCACCGCGGGACAGCCGCAATCAGCCC.

The table lists this clone with many counts. The read is 3 residues too short to cover the CDR3 end, so that end is filled in from the germline J gene. The J gene is TRBJ1-1, the V gene TRBV28; D not certain. Germline loops: CDR1 MDHEN, CDR2 SYDVKM. V was trimmed by 5 bases and J by 0 bases, leaving 16 bases between them. This CDR3 region has 16 residues. The CDR3 sequence is CASSGPRRGMNTEAFF. CDR3 DNA (partial): TGTGCCAGCAGTGGACCGCGACGGGGAATGAACACTGAA.

This clone was observed many times. The read ends 3 residues early relative to the CDR3; the germline J gene fills the gap. This chain links TRBV2 with TRBJ2-7; possibly TRBD2 for D (5 bases). The V gene lost 5 bases and the J gene lost 5 bases, with 25 bases spanning the gap. Germline CDR1 SNHLY, CDR2 FYNNEI. This CDR3 is built from 17 residues. The CDR3 sequence: CASSSLDILANPDEQYF. CDR3 DNA, as far as it was read: TGTGCCAGCAGTTCTCTTGACATATTAGCGAATCCGGACGAG.

This clone was picked up many times. Read coverage stops 3 residues before the CDR3 terminus; the germline J gene supplies the remainder. This rearrangement joins TRBV15 to TRBJ1-6, with 7 nucleotides matching TRBD1. V lost 4 bases and J lost 8; bases outside the gene matches: 5. Per germline, CDR1 LNHNV and CDR2 YYDKDF (reference sequence). The CDR3 contains 14 residues. The sequenced part of the CDR3 DNA is TGTGCCACCAGCATGAGACAGGGCGATTCACCC. It is translated as CATSMRQGDSP. Given in full, the CDR3 is CATSMRQGDSPLHF.

This clone was found many times. Sequencing ends 3 residues short of the CDR3 end; the germline J gene provides the rest. This chain joins TRBV12-3 or TRBV12-4 and TRBJ1-5; D possibly corresponds to TRBD1 (6 bases). V was shortened by 6 bases and J by 6 bases, with 21 bases between the two germline ends. CDR3 length equals 16 residues. The CDR3 sequence: CASSLRGGEWAQPQHF. CDR3 DNA, as far as it was read: TGTGCCAGCAGCCTTAGGGGGGGCGAGTGGGCTCAGCCC.

The sample holds many counts of this clone. The missing CDR3 end, 3 residues past where the read stops, is filled in from the germline J gene. This chain uses TRBV6-2 or TRBV6-3 with TRBJ2-3; possibly TRBD1 for D (5 bases). The CDR3 is made up of 15 amino acids. V shed 5 bases and J shed 2 bases, with 14 bases lying between them. CDR1 and CDR2 (germline): MNHEY, SVGEGT. CDR3 residues: CASSVGDGATDTQYF. CDR3 DNA, as far as it was read: TGTGCCAGCAGTGTCGGCGATGGGGCCACAGATACG.

This clone was seen more than once but under ten times. The CDR3 end lies 3 residues beyond the end of the read and is filled in from the germline J gene. The rearrangement joins TRBV6-1 to TRBJ1-1; D remains unclear. This CDR3 spans 15 amino acids. CDR1 MNHNS and CDR2 SASEGT come from the germline V gene. CDR3 in amino acids: CASSEKAGGSYEAFF. The sequenced part of the CDR3 DNA is TGTGCCAGCAGTGAAAAAGCGGGAGGCTCCTACGAG.

This clone was seen at least ten times. The read terminates 3 residues before the CDR3 end, so the remaining end is supplied by the germline J gene. This chain uses TRBV7-3 with TRBJ2-1; D not resolved. The CDR3 consists of 13 residues. Trimming left V 1 base short and J 3 bases short, with 4 bases between. CDR1 and CDR2 (germline): SGHTA, FQGTGA. The sequenced CDR3 bases are TGTGCCAGCAGCTTAATAGTCTACAATGAG. It specifies CASSLIVYNE. The whole CDR3 region reads CASSLIVYNEQFF.